This TCR beta chain was recovered during a study of T cell repertoires in cytomegalovirus infection. Overall study: HLA-B-restricted CMV epitopes that are well studied, plus recently identified HLA-C-restricted ones, were used by the study. Evidence of both CMV infection and a matching HLA type came from public TCR beta signatures. Study observations and caveats: Cumulative public TCR beta family frequency identified CMV carriers with the relevant HLA. In two of eight donors, the top clonotype was HLA-C-restricted CMV-specific.

Using its own MiXCR run on the reads, TCRdb lists one record per CDR3 protein. The sample records 200,000 to 250,000 distinct CDR3 sequences, about 39% being singletons. In the case of this clonotype: Its antigen is still unknown.

The CDR3 consists of 14 residues. The V gene's germline CDR1 is MNHEY and CDR2 SVGAGI. V lost 5 bases to trimming and J lost 7 bases, with 17 bases between them. This sequence originates from a human donor in good health (CMV status not recorded). Some clones in this sample may be carry-over from other donors' samples. Sample: CD8+ T cells from cultured PBMCs, taken from culture after CMV antigen stimulation. The rearrangement uses TRBV6-5 and TRBJ1-2; D call uncertain. Written as DNA, the CDR3 is TGTGCCAGCAGTGTATCTGAGGGAACCATTGGCTACACCTTC. Protein product: CASSVSEGTIGYTF.